This TCR beta chain was captured in a study of blood T cell repertoires in COVID-19. Study-wide background: COVID-19 samples, acute and convalescent, were from the United States, Italy and Spain. PBMCs, B-cell-depleted T cells, or T cells were the source of the cDNA or gDNA that made up the material.

This CDR3 has 16 amino acids. The germline V gene encodes CDR1 LNHDA and CDR2 SQIVND (reference sequence). Trimming pared 5 bases from V and 0 bases from J, leaving 15 bases between. Original processing methods: Estimates of nucleated cell counts were drawn from the amplification of reference gene primers. Method: immunoSEQ multiplex PCR; TCRdb's copy keeps in-frame clones and lacks some. V and J calls and clone size are those listed in that table; D and trimming were worked out from the DNA. The repertoire includes around 180,000 clones, around 83% of them detected once, and 1.5% sits in the top ten.

Sequenced sample: peripheral blood. This TCR was recovered from a human donor in a cohort sampled during active COVID-19. The rearrangement links TRBV19 to TRBJ2-3; a possible D gene is TRBD2 (5 bases). CDR3 DNA: TGTGCCAGTAGTTTGGCGAGCGGCTCTAGCACAGATACGCAGTATTTT. Residues: CASSLASGSSTDTQYF.